Listed below are T cell receptor beta chains from one sample, sequenced in a study of blood T cell repertoires in COVID-19. Only in-frame clones appear in the TCRdb table, and some are missing; sequencing was by immunoSEQ multiplex PCR. The sample consists of 200,000 to 250,000 clones, under 90% of them appearing once. The material sequenced was PBMCs or T cells enriched from blood (not recorded which). All receptors derive from a woman aged 55-69 years who had recovered from COVID-19. Both conserved end residues are part of each CDR3. Fields, in order: CDR3 protein, CDR3 length, J gene, V gene, D gene. The D gene is left open where the match is weak.

cdr3_aa: CASSSPGGGKQQKYF
cdr3_length: 15
j_call: TRBJ2-7
v_call: TRBV27
d_call: NA

cdr3_aa: CASSSKGERGQPQHF
cdr3_length: 15
j_call: TRBJ1-5
v_call: TRBV6-5
d_call: NA

cdr3_aa: CASSQDIQRLNTGELFF
cdr3_length: 17
j_call: TRBJ2-2
v_call: TRBV4-2
d_call: NA

cdr3_aa: CASSLADRGNTEAFF
cdr3_length: 15
j_call: TRBJ1-1
v_call: TRBV7-8
d_call: TRBD1

cdr3_aa: CASSPPTGSYGYTF
cdr3_length: 14
j_call: TRBJ1-2
v_call: TRBV18
d_call: TRBD1

cdr3_aa: CASSWRLGESSGELFF
cdr3_length: 16
j_call: TRBJ2-2
v_call: TRBV5-1
d_call: NA

cdr3_aa: CASSLALRRGRQETQYF
cdr3_length: 17
j_call: TRBJ2-5
v_call: TRBV5-1
d_call: NA

cdr3_aa: CASGLVRGPPMNTEAFF
cdr3_length: 17
j_call: TRBJ1-1
v_call: TRBV12-5
d_call: NA

cdr3_aa: CASSARTSGAYEQYF
cdr3_length: 15
j_call: TRBJ2-7
v_call: TRBV9
d_call: TRBD2

cdr3_aa: CASSQDSSGNTIYF
cdr3_length: 14
j_call: TRBJ1-3
v_call: TRBV3-1/TRBV3-2
d_call: NA

cdr3_aa: CASSLDGKGYTF
cdr3_length: 12
j_call: TRBJ1-2
v_call: TRBV5-1
d_call: NA

cdr3_aa: CASSPGGRQPQHF
cdr3_length: 13
j_call: TRBJ1-5
v_call: TRBV19
d_call: TRBD1

cdr3_aa: CASEGLAKNIQYF
cdr3_length: 13
j_call: TRBJ2-4
v_call: TRBV2
d_call: NA

cdr3_aa: CASSVDDSNTEAFF
cdr3_length: 14
j_call: TRBJ1-1
v_call: TRBV9
d_call: NA

cdr3_aa: CASSLSTGRSGYTF
cdr3_length: 14
j_call: TRBJ1-2
v_call: TRBV27
d_call: TRBD1

cdr3_aa: CASSLVTGQGSPLHF
cdr3_length: 15
j_call: TRBJ1-6
v_call: TRBV7-2
d_call: TRBD1

cdr3_aa: CASSYSPTAYGYTF
cdr3_length: 14
j_call: TRBJ1-2
v_call: TRBV6-5
d_call: NA

cdr3_aa: CASSPGTANSPLHF
cdr3_length: 14
j_call: TRBJ1-6
v_call: TRBV5-1
d_call: TRBD1

cdr3_aa: CASSKGFSGGYNEQFF
cdr3_length: 16
j_call: TRBJ2-1
v_call: TRBV7-9
d_call: TRBD2

cdr3_aa: CASRRETQYF
cdr3_length: 10
j_call: TRBJ2-5
v_call: TRBV6-6
d_call: NA

cdr3_aa: CASSPGTGEETQYF
cdr3_length: 14
j_call: TRBJ2-5
v_call: TRBV3-1/TRBV3-2
d_call: TRBD1

cdr3_aa: CASGLGLAGYEQYF
cdr3_length: 14
j_call: TRBJ2-7
v_call: TRBV12-5
d_call: TRBD2

cdr3_aa: CASSRRGVSPNEKLFF
cdr3_length: 16
j_call: TRBJ1-4
v_call: TRBV25-1
d_call: TRBD1

cdr3_aa: CASTLQGSAYEQYF
cdr3_length: 14
j_call: TRBJ2-7
v_call: TRBV2
d_call: TRBD1

cdr3_aa: CASSEARGNTEAFF
cdr3_length: 14
j_call: TRBJ1-1
v_call: TRBV2
d_call: NA

cdr3_aa: CASSQDGGLEQFF
cdr3_length: 13
j_call: TRBJ2-1
v_call: TRBV3-1/TRBV3-2
d_call: NA

cdr3_aa: CASSSQGIGSNQPQHF
cdr3_length: 16
j_call: TRBJ1-5
v_call: TRBV7-2
d_call: NA